Each of the 29 T cell receptor beta chains below was sequenced from the same sample in a study of shared clonotypes between healthy human individuals. The protocol was immunoSEQ multiplex PCR, while the TCRdb copy is restricted to in-frame clones and leaves out a portion. The profile shows 900,000 to 1,200,000 clones, around 78% of them singletons. Sequencing was carried out using memory CD4+ T cells from PBMCs. The subset here: CD45RA-negative fraction. The origin of the receptors is a man between 18 and 29 years old in good health. Some clones in this sample may be carry-over from other donors' samples.

The rearrangement links TRBV5-1 to TRBJ1-2; D possibly corresponds to TRBD1 (5 bases). CDR1 is SGHRS, CDR2 YFSETQ, per germline. V dropped 2 bases and J dropped 3 bases, with 14 bases sitting between them. CDR3 length: 15 amino acids. The CDR3 sequence: CASSLTGLGDYGYTF. The DNA of the CDR3 is TGCGCCAGCAGCTTAACAGGATTGGGGGACTATGGCTACACCTTC.

The genes are TRBV18 and TRBJ2-3; D not resolved. V was shortened by 6 bases and J by 0 bases, with 10 bases between the two germline ends. The CDR3 loop spans 14 amino acids. Germline V gene sequence: CDR1 KGHSH, CDR2 LQKENI. The CDR3 spells CASSSTPSTDTQYF. The CDR3 DNA reads TGTGCCAGCTCCTCTACTCCTAGCACAGATACGCAGTATTTT.

The V gene is TRBV5-1, the J gene TRBJ1-1; unclear D gene. The CDR3 is 16 amino acids. Germline loops: CDR1 SGHRS, CDR2 YFSETQ. The V end lost 2 bases, the J end lost 2 bases, and 16 bases lay between the germline ends. CDR3 bases: TGCGCCAGCAGCTTAGGCCTAGCCGTTCATAACACTGAAGCTTTCTTT. Its translation is CASSLGLAVHNTEAFF.

This rearrangement joins TRBV10-3 to TRBJ1-5; TRBD1 matches at 8 bases. Germline assignment: CDR1 ENHRY and CDR2 SYGVKD. With 0 bases clipped from V and 6 bases from J, the junction kept 4 bases outside the gene matches. The CDR3 sequence is 15 residues long. CDR3 sequence reads: CAISESPGGGQPQHF. The CDR3 DNA reads TGTGCCATCAGTGAGTCCCCAGGGGGCGGTCAGCCCCAGCATTTT.

CDR3: CASSEYVAGGNEQFF. The DNA of the CDR3 is TGTGCCAGCAGTGAGTATGTAGCGGGAGGCAATGAGCAGTTCTTC. The gene calls are TRBV2 and TRBJ2-1, with TRBD2 matching 10 bases. In germline, CDR1 is SNHLY, CDR2 FYNNEI. Trimming removed 3 bases from V and 6 bases from J; junction bases left unmatched: 5. CDR3 size: 15 residues. Complete variable domain (other parts from reference TRBV2 and TRBJ2-1): EPEVTQTPSHQVTQMGQEVILRCVPISNHLYFYWYRQILGQKVEFLVSFYNNEISEKSEIFDDQFSVERPDGSNFTLKIRSTKLEDSAMYFCASSEYVAGGNEQFFGPGTRLTVL.

The chain joins TRBV27 to TRBJ1-1, with D perhaps matching TRBD1 (5 bases). Germline V CDR1 and CDR2: MNHEY, SMNVEV (reference sequence). This CDR3 spans 13 amino acids. Trimming took off 6 bases at V and 1 base at J, with 9 bases between the two ends. Here the CDR3 DNA reads TGTGCCAGCAGCAGGGCGAGGAACACTGAAGCTTTCTTT. Residues: CASSRARNTEAFF.

As for this clone: Since a much larger clone is just one base distant, this may be a read error. This rearrangement joins TRBV25-1 to TRBJ1-3; 7 bases fit TRBD1. Germline V gene lookup returns CDR1 MGHDK and CDR2 SYGVNS. The CDR3 loop spans 14 amino acids. CDR3 nucleotide sequence: TGTGCCAGCAGTGAGGGGACAGCTGGAGACACCATATATTTT. The encoded protein is CASSEGTAGDTIYF.

The V gene is TRBV28, the J gene TRBJ1-2; D remains ambiguous. CDR1 MDHEN and CDR2 SYDVKM come from the germline V gene. The CDR3 extends over 17 amino acids. Trimming took off 7 bases at V and 0 bases at J, with 21 bases between the two ends. The CDR3 sequence: CASTTPGRLSANYGYTF. The CDR3 nucleotides are TGTGCCAGCACTACCCCGGGGAGATTATCAGCTAACTATGGCTACACCTTC.

The chain uses TRBV11-3 and TRBJ2-7, with 7 bases lining up with TRBD1. Trimming removed 2 bases from V and 3 bases from J; junction bases left unmatched: 4. The CDR3 extends over 14 amino acids. Per the germline V gene, CDR1 is SGHNT and CDR2 is YENEEA. The CDR3 loop reads CASSLRDSLYEQYF. CDR3 DNA sequence: TGTGCCAGCAGCTTAAGGGACAGCCTCTACGAGCAGTACTTC.

The rearrangement links TRBV7-2 to TRBJ2-7; TRBD1 agrees at 11 bases. Trimming at V came to 5 bases and at J to 2 bases, leaving 8 bases not matched to a gene. This CDR3 is built from 16 residues. Germline V gives CDR1 SGHTA, CDR2 FQGNSA. The CDR3 protein is CASSPRTGGRTYEQYF. CDR3 nucleotides: TGTGCCAGCAGCCCCAGGACAGGGGGCCGAACCTACGAGCAGTACTTC.

The rearrangement joins TRBV2 to TRBJ2-2, with 9 bases fitting TRBD1. Trimming took 6 bases from V and 2 from J; bases not matched to a gene: 4. This CDR3 has 15 residues. CDR1 is SNHLY, CDR2 FYNNEI, per germline. This CDR3 reads CASSWDRVNTGELFF. The CDR3 bases are TGTGCCAGCAGCTGGGACAGGGTAAACACCGGGGAGCTGTTTTTT. Based on the CDR3 plus reference TRBV2 and TRBJ2-2, the full variable domain is EPEVTQTPSHQVTQMGQEVILRCVPISNHLYFYWYRQILGQKVEFLVSFYNNEISEKSEIFDDQFSVERPDGSNFTLKIRSTKLEDSAMYFCASSWDRVNTGELFFGEGSRLTVL.

The chain joins TRBV4-1 to TRBJ1-4; no clear D. The ends were cut back, 1 base at V and 4 bases at J, with 13 bases in the middle. The CDR3 sequence is 16 residues long. Germline V gene lookup returns CDR1 MGHRA and CDR2 YSYEKL. The CDR3: CASSQGAAGLNEKLFF. In DNA, the CDR3 is TGCGCCAGCAGCCAAGGGGCGGCAGGCCTTAATGAAAAACTGTTTTTT.

V and J are TRBV6-5 and TRBJ1-1; TRBD1 aligns across 8 bases. There are 14 residues in the CDR3. V trimming: 4 bases; J trimming: 1 base; junction bases outside the gene matches: 2. Germline CDR1 MNHEY, CDR2 SVGAGI. This chain's CDR3 is CASSSGTGNTEAFF. The CDR3 bases are TGTGCCAGCAGTTCCGGGACAGGGAACACTGAAGCTTTCTTT.

V usage is TRBV19 and J usage is TRBJ1-5, with D unclear. V lost 5 bases, J lost 0 bases, and 8 bases lay in between. The CDR3 spans 14 residues. Germline values: CDR1 LNHDA, CDR2 SQIVND (reference sequence). The CDR3 coding sequence is TGTGCCAGTAGTGTCCGGTATAGCAATCAGCCCCAGCATTTT. Translating it yields CASSVRYSNQPQHF. The entire variable domain, with the rest obtained from reference TRBV19 and TRBJ1-5, is as follows: DGGITQSPKYLFRKEGQNVTLSCEQNLNHDAMYWYRQDPGQGLRLIYYSQIVNDFQKGDIAEGYSVSREKKESFPLTVTSAQKNPTAFYLCASSVRYSNQPQHFGDGTRLSIL.

The rearrangement links TRBV2 to TRBJ2-5; TRBD1 agrees at 11 bases. Trimming at V came to 5 bases and at J to 5 bases, leaving 4 bases not matched to a gene. The CDR3 is 14 residues long. The germline CDR1 and CDR2 sequences are SNHLY and FYNNEI. Written as DNA, the CDR3 is TGTGCCAGCAGTAGGACAGGGGGCATGGAGACCCAGTACTTC. It specifies CASSRTGGMETQYF.

V is TRBV6-4 and J is TRBJ2-1, with D unclear. The CDR3 runs to 15 residues. Germline V gene sequence: CDR1 MRHNA, CDR2 SNTAGT. Trimming removed 8 bases from V and 1 base from J, with 15 bases in between. CDR3 nucleotide sequence: TGTGCCAGCGCGACTGAGCTAGGGTCCTACAATGAGCAGTTCTTC. Its protein product is CASATELGSYNEQFF.

Only a few counts were recorded for this clone. The rearrangement uses TRBV7-2 and TRBJ1-2, with D tentatively TRBD1 (5 bases). Trimming removed 5 bases from V and 8 bases from J, with 18 bases in between. The germline V gene encodes CDR1 SGHTA and CDR2 FQGNSA. CDR3 length: 14 amino acids. The CDR3 sequence is CASSRQPEPGGYTF. CDR3 coding DNA: TGTGCCAGCAGCAGACAGCCCGAGCCGGGAGGCTACACCTTC.

The chain is built from TRBV2 and TRBJ2-1; D unresolved. The CDR3 has 15 residues. CDR1 SNHLY and CDR2 FYNNEI come from the germline V gene. The V gene lost 5 bases and the J gene lost 3 bases, with 14 bases spanning the gap. The CDR3 protein is CASSPGPLDYNEQFF. CDR3 nucleotides: TGTGCCAGCAGTCCTGGCCCTCTGGACTACAATGAGCAGTTCTTC.

V usage is TRBV7-9 and J usage is TRBJ1-5, with 9 nucleotides matching TRBD1. This CDR3 region has 15 residues. Germline V gene data show CDR1 as SEHNR and CDR2 as FQNEAQ (reference sequence). V dropped 4 bases and J dropped 2; count of bases not matched to a gene: 3. The CDR3 DNA reads TGTGCCAGCAGCTGGGACAGGGATGGCAATCAGCCCCAGCATTTT. Its protein is CASSWDRDGNQPQHF.

The CDR3 is CASSGLAGAEETQYF. The DNA of the CDR3 is TGTGCCAGCAGTGGACTAGCGGGAGCTGAGGAGACCCAGTACTTC. V and J are TRBV27 and TRBJ2-5; 13 bases align to TRBD2. This CDR3 region has 15 residues. Losses at the gene ends were 5 bases for V and 5 bases for J; bases not matched to a gene: 5. Germline V lookup: CDR1 MNHEY, CDR2 SMNVEV (reference sequence).

The V call is TRBV27, the J call TRBJ1-5; D is uncertain. V lost 9 bases, J lost 4 bases, and 7 bases lay in between. The length of the CDR3 is 11 residues. Germline lookup yields CDR1 MNHEY and CDR2 SMNVEV (reference sequence). CDR3 nucleotide sequence: TGTGCCAGGGGCATTAATCAGCCCCAGCATTTT. Translated: CARGINQPQHF.

This sequence joins TRBV14 and TRBJ1-2, with TRBD1 as a possible D gene (5 bases). Trimming stripped 5 bases from V and 4 bases from J, with 8 bases between. Germline values: CDR1 SGHDN, CDR2 FVKESK. The CDR3 is 12 amino acids. The CDR3 DNA follows: TGTGCCAGCAGCACCGGGGGCTATGGCTACACCTTC. Its protein product is CASSTGGYGYTF.

This sequence joins TRBV7-2 and TRBJ2-7; D unresolved. Germline loops: CDR1 SGHTA, CDR2 FQGNSA. Between the trimmed V and J ends, which lost 2 bases and 2 bases, there was a span of 16 bases. The CDR3 totals 16 residues. CDR3 in DNA: TGTGCCAGCAGCTTATTTCCCTTTCGAACGACCTACGAGCAGTACTTC. Its protein product is CASSLFPFRTTYEQYF. The whole variable domain, filled in from reference TRBV7-2 and TRBJ2-7, reads GAGVSQSPSNKVTEKGKDVELRCDPISGHTALYWYRQSLGQGLEFLIYFQGNSAPDKSGLPSDRFSAERTGGSVSTLTIQRTQQEDSAVYLCASSLFPFRTTYEQYFGPGTRLTVT.

The chain combines TRBV28 with TRBJ1-2, with D possibly matching TRBD1 (5 bases). Germline V CDR1 and CDR2: MDHEN, SYDVKM. There are 14 residues in the CDR3. Trimming cost V 5 bases and J 6 bases, with 16 bases left between them. The CDR3 DNA reads TGTGCCAGCAGTCCCCCGGGGGGTCGGGATGGCTACACCTTC. Its protein is CASSPPGGRDGYTF.

A note on this clone: The same CDR3 can be traced to other DNA sequences in this sample. The chain employs TRBV9 and TRBJ2-2, with TRBD2 as a possible D gene (6 bases). CDR1 SGDLS and CDR2 YYNGEE come from the germline V gene. The CDR3 sequence is 15 residues long. Trimming removed 0 bases from V and 5 bases from J, with 11 bases in between. As DNA, the CDR3 is TGTGCCAGCAGCGTAGCCGGGAGTGGGACCGGGGAGCTGTTTTTT. Translation: CASSVAGSGTGELFF.

The V gene is TRBV5-1, the J gene TRBJ2-2; D is possibly TRBD2 (7 bases). V lost 3 bases, J lost 9 bases, and 21 bases lay in between. CDR1 SGHRS and CDR2 YFSETQ come from the germline V gene. CDR3 length equals 16 residues. CDR3 sequence reads: CASSSGQSGMRRELFF. The CDR3 DNA reads as TGCGCCAGCAGCTCGGGACAAAGCGGGATGAGGAGGGAGCTGTTTTTT.

At least ten counts were recorded for this clone. CDR3: CASSHRDRVTDTQYF. CDR3 nucleotide sequence: TGTGCCAGCAGCCACCGGGACAGGGTCACAGATACGCAGTATTTT. The chain recombines TRBV7-8 with TRBJ2-3; 9 bases are shared with TRBD1. V shed 5 bases, J shed 2 bases, and the junction held 5 bases outside the gene matches. The CDR3 is made up of 15 amino acids. Germline CDR1 SGHVS, CDR2 FQNEAQ.

This clone has more than one count but fewer than ten. This sequence joins TRBV7-8 and TRBJ1-1; D gene uncertain. CDR1 and CDR2 (germline): SGHVS, FQNEAQ. V gave up 2 bases and J gave up 8 bases, with 15 bases separating them. This CDR3 is built from 14 residues. CDR3 in DNA: TGTGCCAGCAGCTTAATAGTCAGAGTCGACGAAGCTTTCTTT. Its translation is CASSLIVRVDEAFF.

The chain uses TRBV4-1 and TRBJ2-1; D is perhaps TRBD1 (6 bases). CDR3 length equals 13 residues. Between the trimmed V and J ends, which lost 5 bases and 8 bases, there was a span of 13 bases. Germline CDR1 reads MGHRA; CDR2 reads YSYEKL. The CDR3 sequence: CASSSQGLDEQFF. The CDR3 DNA reads TGCGCCAGCAGCTCCCAGGGGTTGGATGAGCAGTTCTTC.